This TCR beta chain was identified during a study of OX40 agonist ivuxolimab in advanced cancers. Study context: Age averaged about 66 years (range 23 to 79), and more than 80% were male.

Study-wide results and caveats: Relative to CD4+, CD8+ T cells held more expanded clones on average.

On this clone itself: What it recognizes is unknown.

TCRdb's table, derived via immunoSEQ multiplex PCR, lists solely in-frame clones and lacks some. The sample holds 15,000 to 20,000 clones, around 82% seen once. The clonotype comes from an adult with an advanced solid tumor such as melanoma, head and neck, liver or kidney cancer. Sequenced here: CD4+ or CD8+ T cells sorted from blood, sampled in a trial of the OX40 agonist ivuxolimab.

CDR3: CASSPVGGAGNTIYF. DNA for the CDR3: TGTGCCAGCAGCCCCGTCGGAGGGGCTGGAAACACCATATATTTT. This chain connects TRBV9 to TRBJ1-3, with D perhaps matching TRBD1 (5 bases). The germline CDR1 and CDR2 sequences are SGDLS and YYNGEE. Trimming pared 4 bases from V and 2 bases from J, leaving 13 bases between. The CDR3 covers 15 residues.